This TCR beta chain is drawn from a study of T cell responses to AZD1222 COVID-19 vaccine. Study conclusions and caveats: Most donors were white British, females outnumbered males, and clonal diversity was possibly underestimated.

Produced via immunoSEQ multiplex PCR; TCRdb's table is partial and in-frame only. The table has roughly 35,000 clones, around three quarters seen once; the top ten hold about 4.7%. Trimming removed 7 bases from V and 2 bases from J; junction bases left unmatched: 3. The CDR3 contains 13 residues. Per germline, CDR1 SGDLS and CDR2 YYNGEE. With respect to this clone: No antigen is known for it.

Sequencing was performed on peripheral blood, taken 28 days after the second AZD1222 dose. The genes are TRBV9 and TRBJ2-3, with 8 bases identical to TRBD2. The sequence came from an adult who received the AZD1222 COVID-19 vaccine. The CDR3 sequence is CASGLAYTDTQYF. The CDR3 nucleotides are TGTGCCAGCGGACTAGCCTACACAGATACGCAGTATTTT.